Sequencing of this T cell receptor (beta chain) was carried out in a study of vaccination and CD4 T cells after COVID-19. For the study at large: The cells in question were stimulated using overlapping spike peptides derived from SARS-CoV-2, HCoV-NL63, HCoV-OC43 and HCoV-229E.

The sample's treatment: approximately 11-day PBMC culture with coronavirus spike peptide pools or control peptides (ViraFEST assay). The CDR3 consists of 15 residues. This clonotype has only a few counts. Its antigen is not identified. The Oncomine TCR Beta short-read assay was what sequenced the DNA obtained from cultured CD4+ T cells. TCRdb independently ran MiXCR on the PCR reads; one entry per CDR3 protein. The sample records approximately 18,000 distinct CDR3 sequences, 45% to 50% being singletons. Sample: CD4+ T cells from blood, cultured in vitro. The sequence came from a human donor who had recovered from COVID-19. This chain connects TRBV21-1 to TRBJ2-5; TRBD1 reflects the table's D call only, with no check against the DNA. TRBV21-1 is an annotated pseudogene. The CDR3 reads CASSKVTVPAETQYF. CDR3 DNA: TGTGCCAGCAGCAAAGTAACTGTACCGGCGGAGACCCAGTACTTC.